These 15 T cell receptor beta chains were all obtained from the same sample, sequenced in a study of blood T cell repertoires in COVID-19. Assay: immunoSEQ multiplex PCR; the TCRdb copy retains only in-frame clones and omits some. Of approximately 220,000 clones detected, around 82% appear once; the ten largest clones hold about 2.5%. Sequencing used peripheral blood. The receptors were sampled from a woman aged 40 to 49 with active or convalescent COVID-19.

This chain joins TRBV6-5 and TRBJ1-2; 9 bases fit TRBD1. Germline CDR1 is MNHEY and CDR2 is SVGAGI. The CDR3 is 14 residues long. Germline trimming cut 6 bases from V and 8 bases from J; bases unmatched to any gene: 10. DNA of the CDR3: TGTGCCAGCAGACTAATGGGACAGGGAAGAGGCTACACCTTC. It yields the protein CASRLMGQGRGYTF.

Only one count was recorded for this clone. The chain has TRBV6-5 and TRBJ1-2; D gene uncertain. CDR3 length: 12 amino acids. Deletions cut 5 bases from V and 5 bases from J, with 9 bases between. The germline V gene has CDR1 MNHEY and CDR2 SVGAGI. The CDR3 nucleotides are TGTGCCAGCAGTAAAACAGCATATGGCTACACCTTC. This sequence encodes CASSKTAYGYTF.

The CDR3 bases are TGTGCCACCAGCAGAGATTGGGGGGACCAGAACACTGAAGCTTTCTTT. It codes for CATSRDWGDQNTEAFF. This rearrangement joins TRBV15 to TRBJ1-1, with a tentative D call TRBD1 (5 bases). The germline V gene has CDR1 LNHNV and CDR2 YYDKDF (reference sequence). The V and J ends lost 0 bases and 1 base respectively, with 12 bases between them. The CDR3 has 16 amino acids.

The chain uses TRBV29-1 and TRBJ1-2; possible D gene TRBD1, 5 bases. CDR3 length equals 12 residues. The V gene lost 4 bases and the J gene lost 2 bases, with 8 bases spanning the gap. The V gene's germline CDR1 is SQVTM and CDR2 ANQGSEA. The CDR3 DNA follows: TGCAGCGTTGTTAGGACAAACTATGGCTACACCTTC. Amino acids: CSVVRTNYGYTF.

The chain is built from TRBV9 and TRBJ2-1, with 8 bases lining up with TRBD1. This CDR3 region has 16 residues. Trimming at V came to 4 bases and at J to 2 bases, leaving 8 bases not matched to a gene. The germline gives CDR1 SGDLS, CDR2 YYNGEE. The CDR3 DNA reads TGTGCCAGCAGCCCCAGAACAGGGGGTGCCTACAATGAGCAGTTCTTC. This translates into CASSPRTGGAYNEQFF.

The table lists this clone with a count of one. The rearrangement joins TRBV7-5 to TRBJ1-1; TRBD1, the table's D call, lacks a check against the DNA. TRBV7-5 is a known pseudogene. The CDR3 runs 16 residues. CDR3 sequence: CVRSPGGTGADTEAFF. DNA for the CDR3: TGTGTCAGAAGCCCGGGTGGGACAGGGGCAGACACTGAAGCTTTCTTT.

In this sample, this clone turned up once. The CDR3 here is CASSQDSGTTNEKLFF. The DNA for the CDR3 is TGCGCCAGCAGCCAAGATTCGGGTACAACTAATGAAAAACTGTTTTTT. V is TRBV4-3 and J is TRBJ1-4; D not resolved. V lost 0 bases and J 0 bases, leaving 8 bases between the germline ends. From germline, CDR1 is LGHNA and CDR2 YSLEER. The CDR3 extends over 16 amino acids.

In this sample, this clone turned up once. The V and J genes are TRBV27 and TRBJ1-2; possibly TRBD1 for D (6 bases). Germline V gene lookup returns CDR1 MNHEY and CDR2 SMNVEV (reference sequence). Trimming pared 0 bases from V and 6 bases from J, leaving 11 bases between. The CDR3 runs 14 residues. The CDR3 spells CASSLSRGAHGYTF. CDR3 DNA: TGTGCCAGCAGTTTATCTCGGGGGGCTCATGGCTACACCTTC.

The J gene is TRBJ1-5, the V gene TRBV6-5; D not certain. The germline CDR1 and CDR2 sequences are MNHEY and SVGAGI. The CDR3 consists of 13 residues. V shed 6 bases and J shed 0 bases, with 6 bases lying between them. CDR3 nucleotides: TGTGCCAGCAGCGTAAATAGCAATCAGCCCCAGCATTTT. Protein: CASSVNSNQPQHF.

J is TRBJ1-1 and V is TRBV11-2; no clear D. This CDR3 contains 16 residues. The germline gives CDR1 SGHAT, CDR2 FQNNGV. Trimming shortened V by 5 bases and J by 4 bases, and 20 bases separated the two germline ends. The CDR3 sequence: CASSPLSGGMVTEAFF. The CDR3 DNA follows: TGTGCCAGCAGCCCGCTGTCGGGAGGGATGGTCACTGAAGCTTTCTTT.

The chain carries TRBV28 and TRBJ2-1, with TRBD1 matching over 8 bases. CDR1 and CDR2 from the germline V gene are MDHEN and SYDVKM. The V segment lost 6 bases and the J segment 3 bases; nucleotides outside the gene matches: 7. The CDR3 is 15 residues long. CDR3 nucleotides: TGTGCCAGCAGCCCGGACAGGGTCATCTACAATGAGCAGTTCTTC. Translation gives CASSPDRVIYNEQFF.

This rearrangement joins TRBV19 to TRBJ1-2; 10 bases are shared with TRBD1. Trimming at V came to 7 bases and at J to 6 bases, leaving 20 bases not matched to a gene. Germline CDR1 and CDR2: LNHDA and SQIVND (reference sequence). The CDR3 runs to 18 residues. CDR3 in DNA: TGTGCCAGTATATGGTCGGGAAGGGGGACAGGGGAGAAGGATGGCTACACCTTC. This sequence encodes CASIWSGRGTGEKDGYTF. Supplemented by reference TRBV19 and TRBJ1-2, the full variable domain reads DGGITQSPKYLFRKEGQNVTLSCEQNLNHDAMYWYRQDPGQGLRLIYYSQIVNDFQKGDIAEGYSVSREKKESFPLTVTSAQKNPTAFYLCASIWSGRGTGEKDGYTFGSGTRLTVV.

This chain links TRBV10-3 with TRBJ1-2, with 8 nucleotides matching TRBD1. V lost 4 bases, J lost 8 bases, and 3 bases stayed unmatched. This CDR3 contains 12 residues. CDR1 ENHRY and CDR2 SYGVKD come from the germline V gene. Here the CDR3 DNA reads TGTGCCATCAGTGGAACAGGGGGGGGCTACACCTTC. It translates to CAISGTGGGYTF.

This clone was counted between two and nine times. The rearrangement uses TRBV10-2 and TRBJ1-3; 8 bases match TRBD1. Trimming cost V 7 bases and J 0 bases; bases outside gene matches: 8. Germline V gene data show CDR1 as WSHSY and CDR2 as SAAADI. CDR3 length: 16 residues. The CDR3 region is CASTGQGRNSGNTIYF. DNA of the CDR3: TGCGCCAGCACCGGACAGGGAAGGAACTCTGGAAACACCATATATTTT.

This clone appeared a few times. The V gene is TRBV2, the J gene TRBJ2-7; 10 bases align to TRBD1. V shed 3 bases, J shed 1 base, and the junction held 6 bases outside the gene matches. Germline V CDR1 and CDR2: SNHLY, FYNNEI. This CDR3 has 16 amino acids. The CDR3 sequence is CASSEVGTGDSYEQYF. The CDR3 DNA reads TGTGCCAGCAGTGAGGTGGGGACAGGGGATTCCTACGAGCAGTACTTC.